Listed below are T cell receptor beta chains from one sample, sequenced in a study of blood T cell repertoires in COVID-19. TCRdb's copy holds only in-frame clones and misses some; the assay was immunoSEQ multiplex PCR. The sample shows around 50,000 clones, approximately 80% of them seen only once. The sample comprised peripheral blood. These receptors came from a human donor in a cohort sampled during active COVID-19. Both conserved end residues are trimmed from each CDR3.

J | V | CDR3
TRBJ2-2 | TRBV28 | ASSRTGNTGELF
TRBJ2-1 | TRBV18 | ASSPPGSPSYNEQF
TRBJ2-3 | TRBV7-9 | ASSPSKRADTQY
TRBJ1-5 | TRBV6-5 | ASSTTPSNQPQH
TRBJ1-1 | TRBV6-6 | ASSYSGAMNTEAF
TRBJ2-2 | TRBV4-3 | ASSQGLAENTGELF
TRBJ1-2 | TRBV4-3 | ASSQDLGTGYGYT
TRBJ2-7 | TRBV7-3 | ASSLTPEAGYYEQY
TRBJ1-5 | TRBV27 | ASSFSGGAGNQPQH
TRBJ1-2 | TRBV5-1 | ASSYGAGINYGYT
TRBJ2-2 | TRBV2 | ASSQGVAGELF
TRBJ2-3 | TRBV14 | ASSRWLTDTQY
TRBJ2-7 | TRBV19 | ASTPRQGASYEQY
TRBJ2-7 | TRBV11-1 | ASSVRDRDTYEQY
TRBJ2-2 | TRBV4-1 | ASSQDLWGAGELF
TRBJ1-5 | TRBV19 | ASSISGQVGVKPQH
TRBJ1-1 | TRBV27 | ASSPLRDTEAF
TRBJ1-5 | TRBV6-6 | AGARFSNQPQH
TRBJ2-7 | TRBV6-5 | ASRLAFYEQY
TRBJ1-4 | TRBV5-1 | ASSLTGGTNEKLF
TRBJ1-4 | TRBV24-1 | ATRGHTDEKLF
TRBJ2-1 | TRBV11-2 | ASSLRDFNEQF
TRBJ1-1 | TRBV7-2 | ASSSPPGTKNTEAF
TRBJ2-7 | TRBV27 | ASSRFKKRESPIDEQY
TRBJ1-1 | TRBV6-5 | ASSYSRFMNTEAF
TRBJ2-2 | TRBV13 | ASSPSTGELF
TRBJ1-5 | TRBV28 | ASSYAVGTGMS
TRBJ2-7 | TRBV11-2 | ASSLERGNEQY
TRBJ1-6 | TRBV5-4 | ASSLAPTENNSPLH
TRBJ1-4 | TRBV7-9 | ASSRARQGNEKLF
TRBJ1-1 | TRBV27 | ASSLFGGGGQAF
TRBJ2-3 | TRBV7-7 | ASSLSRRGTDTQY
TRBJ1-2 | TRBV4-2 | ASSQEHRENYGYT
TRBJ1-3 | TRBV4-2 | ASSQEGGSGNTIY
TRBJ1-1 | TRBV7-2 | ASSSTVNTEAF
TRBJ2-1 | TRBV29-1 | SVDSREGYNEQF
TRBJ1-1 | TRBV24-1 | ATSDTTGGVTEAF
TRBJ1-2 | TRBV19 | ASTETGGAGGYT
TRBJ2-5 | TRBV5-6 | ASSRDIQETQY